This T cell receptor beta chain originates from a study of tumor-infiltrating lymphocytes in primary liver carcinoma. Study-wide results and limits: Tumor specimens were characterized by a significantly higher top-250-clone fraction than blood (p = 0.039).

The authors made TCR beta cDNA from 400 to 550 ng total RNA with a constant-region primer. Three-round nested multiplex PCR performed with slightly modified ARM-PCR produced the TCR beta libraries. The two initial PCR rounds, about 9 cycles each, used TRBV1-TRBV30 forward and C-beta reverse primers. TCRdb processed the multiplex PCR reads anew with MiXCR; each CDR3 protein has one entry. The repertoire has around 190,000 distinct CDR3 sequences, around four fifths of them found once; the top ten carry around a sixth. After removal of 4 bases from V and 8 bases from J, the junction contained 12 bases not matched to a gene. The CDR3 extends over 16 amino acids. Germline V gene data show CDR1 as SGHRS and CDR2 as YFSETQ. About this clonotype: Its antigen is not identified.

Investigators took RNA and DNA out together from 20-30 mg of unsorted bulk tissue. Surgical resection treated primary liver carcinoma in the patients. No patient had received treatment, and all had chronic HBV infection. The chain employs TRBV5-1 and TRBJ1-6, with TRBD1 matching over 7 bases. The sequence came from a man aged 35-49 years with primary liver carcinoma and hepatitis B virus infection. Sample: tumor tissue from primary liver carcinoma. The CDR3 nucleotides read TGCGCCAGCAGCGACAGCCCGACAGGGCATTATTCACCCCTCCACTTT. It encodes CASSDSPTGHYSPLHF.